This T cell receptor (beta chain) was obtained from a study of T cells in tuberculosis. The overall study: This South African cohort compared adolescents with or without latent tuberculosis against adults with active tuberculosis. Study results and caveats: The TCR-beta difference was not significant; alpha differences partly reflected length.

The table came from immunoSEQ multiplex PCR; TCRdb's copy has only in-frame clones and leaves some out. The sample includes tens of thousands of clones, roughly 93% of them seen just once. About this clone: Its antigen remains unidentified.

Trimming cost V 6 bases and J 5 bases; bases outside gene matches: 4. This CDR3 comprises 14 residues. CDR1 is MNHNY and CDR2 is SVGAGI in the germline V gene (reference sequence). Regarding time point: new active TB diagnosis, blood taken before or within 7 days of starting treatment. The TCR comes from an adult with tuberculosis. The V gene is TRBV6-6, the J gene TRBJ1-4; 9 nucleotides agree with TRBD1. Sequenced here: PBMCs, sampled at tuberculosis diagnosis. CDR3 sequence (DNA): TGTGCCAGCAGGGGTGGACAGGGGAATGAAAAACTGTTTTTT. As protein: CASRGGQGNEKLFF.